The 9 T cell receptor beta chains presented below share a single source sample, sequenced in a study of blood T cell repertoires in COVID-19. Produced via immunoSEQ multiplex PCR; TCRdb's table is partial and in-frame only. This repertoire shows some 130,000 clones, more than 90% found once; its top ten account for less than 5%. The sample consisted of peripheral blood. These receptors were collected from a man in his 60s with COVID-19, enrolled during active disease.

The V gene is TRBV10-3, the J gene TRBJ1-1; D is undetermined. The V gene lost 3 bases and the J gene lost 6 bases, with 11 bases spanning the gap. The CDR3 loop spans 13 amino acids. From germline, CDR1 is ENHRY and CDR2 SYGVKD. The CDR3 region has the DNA TGTGCCATCAGTGAAGTAATAGTTTCTGAAGCTTTCTTT. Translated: CAISEVIVSEAFF.

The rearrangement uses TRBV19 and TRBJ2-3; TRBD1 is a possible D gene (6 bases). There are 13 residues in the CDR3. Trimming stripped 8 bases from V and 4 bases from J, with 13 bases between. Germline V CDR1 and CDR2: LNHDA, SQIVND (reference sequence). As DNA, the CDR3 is TGTGCCAGTCGACAGGAGAGGGCAGATACGCAGTATTTT. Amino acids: CASRQERADTQYF.

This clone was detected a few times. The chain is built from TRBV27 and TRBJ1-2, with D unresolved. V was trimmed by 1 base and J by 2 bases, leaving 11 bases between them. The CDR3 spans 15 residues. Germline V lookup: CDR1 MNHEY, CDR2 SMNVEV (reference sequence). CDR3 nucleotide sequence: TGTGCCAGCAGTTTATTGGGAGGGTACAACTATGGCTACACCTTC. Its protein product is CASSLLGGYNYGYTF.

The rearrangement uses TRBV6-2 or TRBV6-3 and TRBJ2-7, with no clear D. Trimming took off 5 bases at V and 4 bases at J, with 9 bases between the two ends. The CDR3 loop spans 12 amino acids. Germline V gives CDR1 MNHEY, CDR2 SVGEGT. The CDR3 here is CASSQTPYEQYF. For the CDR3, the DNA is TGTGCCAGCAGTCAGACACCTTACGAGCAGTACTTC.

Written as DNA, the CDR3 is TGTGCCAGCGGCCCTGGGGGGAATGGGCTTAATCAGCCCCAGCATTTT. Its protein product is CASGPGGNGLNQPQHF. The chain combines TRBV6-2 or TRBV6-3 with TRBJ1-5; maybe TRBD1 (5 bases). This CDR3 region has 16 residues. Between the trimmed V and J ends, which lost 8 bases and 4 bases, there was a span of 21 bases. Germline CDR1 and CDR2: MNHEY and SVGEGT.

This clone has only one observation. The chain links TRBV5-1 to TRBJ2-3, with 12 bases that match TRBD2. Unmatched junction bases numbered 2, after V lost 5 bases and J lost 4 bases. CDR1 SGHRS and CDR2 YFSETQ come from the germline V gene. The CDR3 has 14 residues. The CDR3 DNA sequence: TGCGCCAGCAGGACTAGCGGGAGCGCAGATACGCAGTATTTT. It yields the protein CASRTSGSADTQYF.

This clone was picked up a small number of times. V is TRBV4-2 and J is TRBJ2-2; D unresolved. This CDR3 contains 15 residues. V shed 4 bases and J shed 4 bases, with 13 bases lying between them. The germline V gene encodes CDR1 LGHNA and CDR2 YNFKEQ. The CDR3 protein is CASSPNSLSTGELFF. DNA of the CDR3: TGTGCCAGCAGCCCCAATAGCCTCTCCACCGGGGAGCTGTTTTTT.

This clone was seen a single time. The CDR3 DNA sequence: TGCAGTGCTAGTAGTGGGACTAGCGAGTATTTT. Translating gives CSASSGTSEYF. The rearrangement joins TRBV20-1 to TRBJ2-3; 10 nucleotides align to TRBD2. CDR1 DFQATT and CDR2 SNEGSKA come from the germline V gene (reference sequence). This CDR3 comprises 11 residues. V lost 3 bases, J lost 13 bases, and 4 bases stayed unmatched.

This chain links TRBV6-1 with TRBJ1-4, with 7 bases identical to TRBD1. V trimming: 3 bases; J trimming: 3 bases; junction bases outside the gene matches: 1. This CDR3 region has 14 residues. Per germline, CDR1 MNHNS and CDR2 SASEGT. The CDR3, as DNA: TGTGCCAGCAGTGACAGGGGGGCTAATGAAAAACTGTTTTTT. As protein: CASSDRGANEKLFF.